The 22 T cell receptor beta chains below all came from one sample that was sequenced in a study of graft-versus-host responses after intestinal transplantation. Method: immunoSEQ multiplex PCR; TCRdb's copy keeps in-frame clones and lacks some. The sample has about 18,000 clones, around 90% seen once. Sequenced material: PBMCs, taken approximately 56 weeks after transplant. The receptors originated from a human patient who received an intestinal transplant, so some T cells may come from the graft donor.

This chain connects TRBV5-1 to TRBJ1-1; 9 nucleotides match TRBD1. From germline, CDR1 is SGHRS and CDR2 YFSETQ. CDR3 size: 14 residues. V lost 5 bases to trimming and J lost 3 bases; unmatched junction nucleotides: 5. The DNA of the CDR3 is TGCGCCAGCAGTGATCGACAGGGGGACACTGAAGCTTTCTTT. Protein product: CASSDRQGDTEAFF.

A single count supports this clone. This chain connects TRBV6-1 to TRBJ2-7; no clear D gene. Germline CDR1 is MNHNS and CDR2 is SASEGT. V was pared by 6 bases and J by 7 bases, with 13 bases between. The CDR3 has 12 residues. CDR3 nucleotide sequence: TGTGCCAGCAGGAGAGGATTGAGGGAGCAGTACTTC. As protein: CASRRGLREQYF.

The chain couples TRBV7-3 to TRBJ2-1; tentatively, D is TRBD1 (5 bases). Germline CDR1 reads SGHTA; CDR2 reads FQGTGA. The germline V and J ends were trimmed by 2 bases and 4 bases, with 12 bases remaining between them. This CDR3 contains 15 residues. CDR3 in amino acids: CASSLSQGPYNEQFF. In nucleotides, the CDR3 is TGTGCCAGCAGCTTATCCCAGGGTCCTTACAATGAGCAGTTCTTC.

Only a few counts were recorded for this clone. The chain is built from TRBV27 and TRBJ2-1; TRBD2 matches at 12 bases. The CDR3 loop spans 17 amino acids. Germline V gene lookup returns CDR1 MNHEY and CDR2 SMNVEV (reference sequence). V was clipped by 4 bases and J by 4 bases; unmatched bases: 8. In nucleotides, the CDR3 is TGTGCCAGCAGTTCAGCTCTAGCGGGAGGGGCATACAATGAGCAGTTCTTC. This encodes CASSSALAGGAYNEQFF.

V usage is TRBV30 and J usage is TRBJ1-2; TRBD1 might be the D (6 bases). This CDR3 has 13 amino acids. Germline V gives CDR1 GTSNPN, CDR2 SVGIG (reference sequence). The V gene lost 2 bases and the J gene lost 4 bases, with 11 bases spanning the gap. The CDR3 DNA follows: TGTGCCTGGAGTAAGGGGGGCCCCTATGGCTACACCTTC. Translated: CAWSKGGPYGYTF.

The chain joins TRBV5-4 to TRBJ1-2, with D perhaps TRBD1 (6 bases). Trimming cost V 2 bases and J 4 bases, with 15 bases left between them. The length of the CDR3 is 15 residues. In germline, CDR1 is SGHNT, CDR2 YYREEE (reference sequence). The CDR3 DNA follows: TGTGCCAGCAGCTTACCGGGACACGGGCCCTATGGCTACACCTTC. Amino acids: CASSLPGHGPYGYTF. Combining the CDR3 with reference TRBV5-4 and TRBJ1-2 gives the whole variable domain ETGVTQSPTHLIKTRGQQVTLRCSSQSGHNTVSWYQQALGQGPQFIFQYYREEENGRGNFPPRFSGLQFPNYSSELNVNALELDDSALYLCASSLPGHGPYGYTFGSGTRLTVV.

V is TRBV2 and J is TRBJ1-1; no firm D call. The V gene lost 3 bases and the J gene lost 11 bases, with 7 bases spanning the gap. This CDR3 spans 10 amino acids. The germline gives CDR1 SNHLY, CDR2 FYNNEI. The CDR3: CASSEGVAFF. CDR3 in DNA: TGTGCCAGCAGTGAGGGCGTCGCTTTCTTT. Full variable domain (outside the CDR3, taken from reference TRBV2 and TRBJ1-1): EPEVTQTPSHQVTQMGQEVILRCVPISNHLYFYWYRQILGQKVEFLVSFYNNEISEKSEIFDDQFSVERPDGSNFTLKIRSTKLEDSAMYFCASSEGVAFFGQGTRLTVV.

The chain is built from TRBV10-2 and TRBJ2-2; D unclear. Germline V lookup: CDR1 WSHSY, CDR2 SAAADI. CDR3 length: 15 amino acids. Trimming shortened V by 4 bases and J by 0 bases, and 9 bases separated the two germline ends. The CDR3 region is CASSVVSPNTGELFF. In nucleotides, the CDR3 is TGCGCCAGCAGTGTAGTCAGCCCGAACACCGGGGAGCTGTTTTTT.

The chain links TRBV27 to TRBJ2-2, with TRBD1 as a possible D gene (6 bases). This CDR3 has 18 amino acids. Germline V CDR1 and CDR2: MNHEY, SMNVEV (reference sequence). V lost 0 bases and J 1 base, leaving 15 bases between the germline ends. CDR3 sequence reads: CASSLSDRLVLNTGELFF. In nucleotides, the CDR3 is TGTGCCAGCAGTTTATCAGACAGGCTAGTACTGAACACCGGGGAGCTGTTTTTT.

The rearrangement uses TRBV27 and TRBJ2-7, with TRBD1 matching over 10 bases. CDR1 is MNHEY, CDR2 SMNVEV, per germline (reference sequence). Trimming at V came to 1 base and at J to 0 bases, leaving 3 bases not matched to a gene. This CDR3 comprises 16 residues. The CDR3 loop reads CASSLWDRGSSYEQYF. CDR3 nucleotides: TGTGCCAGCAGTTTATGGGACAGGGGCAGCTCCTACGAGCAGTACTTC.

V is TRBV4-1 and J is TRBJ1-2; tentatively, D is TRBD1 (5 bases). Trimming removed 1 base from V and 1 base from J, with 16 bases in between. Germline V gene lookup returns CDR1 MGHRA and CDR2 YSYEKL. CDR3 length: 17 amino acids. The CDR3 bases are TGCGCCAGCAGCCAAGGTGGCATTCGGGGGGGTAACTATGGCTACACCTTC. Protein: CASSQGGIRGGNYGYTF.

V gene TRBV11-3 combines with J gene TRBJ2-1; D is possibly TRBD2 (7 bases). This CDR3 is built from 15 residues. Deletions cut 1 base from V and 9 bases from J, with 16 bases between. Germline V gene lookup returns CDR1 SGHNT and CDR2 YENEEA. The DNA for the CDR3 is TGTGCCAGCAGCTTAGGATCTAGCGGAGGGGGTGAGCAGTTCTTC. Protein product: CASSLGSSGGGEQFF.

V usage is TRBV29-1 and J usage is TRBJ2-5; possibly TRBD2 for D (6 bases). In germline, CDR1 is SQVTM, CDR2 ANQGSEA. V was shortened by 6 bases and J by 4 bases, with 15 bases between the two germline ends. CDR3 length: 13 residues. CDR3 DNA: TGCAGCGTCCAGGACGGGGGACGAGAGACCCAGTACTTC. Amino acid sequence: CSVQDGGRETQYF.

This chain links TRBV28 with TRBJ2-3; 10 nucleotides agree with TRBD2. Germline CDR1 reads MDHEN; CDR2 reads SYDVKM. V lost 5 bases, J lost 4 bases, and 6 bases stayed unmatched. The CDR3 contains 15 residues. The CDR3 DNA is TGTGCCAGCAGTCTAAAAGCGGGAGGGCCAGATACGCAGTATTTT. This translates into CASSLKAGGPDTQYF.

V is TRBV10-3 and J is TRBJ1-3, with D hard to call. V was shortened by 6 bases and J by 4 bases, with 4 bases between the two germline ends. Germline CDR1 and CDR2: ENHRY and SYGVKD. The CDR3 covers 11 residues. CDR3 residues: CAIRSGNTIYF. Written as DNA, the CDR3 is TGTGCCATCAGGTCCGGAAACACCATATATTTT.

This rearrangement joins TRBV6-1 to TRBJ2-2; the match to TRBD2 covers 11 bases. The CDR3 loop spans 16 amino acids. Germline V gene data show CDR1 as MNHNS and CDR2 as SASEGT. J lost 6 bases, V lost 2 bases, and 5 bases had no gene match. This CDR3 is CASSELAGGPSGELFF. The CDR3 region has the DNA TGTGCCAGCAGTGAACTAGCGGGGGGCCCGTCCGGGGAGCTGTTTTTT.

J is TRBJ1-6 and V is TRBV27; 7 nucleotides agree with TRBD1. CDR3 length equals 15 residues. Germline-derived CDR1 and CDR2 are MNHEY and SMNVEV (reference sequence). The ends lost 6 bases at V and 8 bases at J; junction bases unmatched: 10. CDR3: CASSPVDRDYSPLHF. CDR3 DNA sequence: TGTGCCAGCAGCCCAGTTGACAGGGACTATTCACCCCTCCACTTT.

The rearrangement joins TRBV6-5 to TRBJ2-1; 7 positions agree with TRBD1. The germline CDR1 and CDR2 sequences are MNHEY and SVGAGI. With 5 bases clipped from V and 7 bases from J, the junction kept 8 bases outside the gene matches. There are 14 residues in the CDR3. DNA for the CDR3: TGTGCCAGCAGTGCGACAGGGTGGGCGAATGAGCAGTTCTTC. Its protein is CASSATGWANEQFF.

The chain is built from TRBV6-1 and TRBJ2-5; 11 bases align to TRBD2. Per germline, CDR1 MNHNS and CDR2 SASEGT. After removal of 4 bases from V and 4 bases from J, the junction contained 2 bases not matched to a gene. The CDR3 loop spans 14 amino acids. CDR3 amino acids: CASSGLAGGETQYF. Written as DNA, the CDR3 is TGTGCCAGCAGTGGGCTAGCGGGAGGAGAGACCCAGTACTTC.

The chain carries TRBV5-1 and TRBJ2-3; TRBD2 aligns across 9 bases. The V gene's germline CDR1 is SGHRS and CDR2 YFSETQ. V gave up 5 bases and J gave up 2 bases; unmatched junction bases: 6. This CDR3 is built from 15 residues. This chain's CDR3 is CASSSGLAPTDTQYF. CDR3 coding DNA: TGCGCCAGCAGTTCAGGACTAGCGCCCACAGATACGCAGTATTTT.

The chain joins TRBV6-1 to TRBJ2-5; D call uncertain. The J call may be incorrect, as the DNA end agrees better with TRBJ2-7. CDR1 MNHNS and CDR2 SASEGT come from the germline V gene. The CDR3 is 15 amino acids. CDR3 sequence reads: CASTLRQISSYEQYF. DNA for the CDR3: TGTGCCAGCACCCTGAGACAAATCAGCTCCTACGAGCAGTACTTC.

V is TRBV9 and J is TRBJ1-2; 10 bases match TRBD1. Germline-derived CDR1 and CDR2 are SGDLS and YYNGEE. V lost 3 bases and J lost 2; bases outside the gene matches: 4. CDR3 size: 15 residues. The CDR3 spells CASSAQTGGNYGYTF. The CDR3 DNA sequence: TGTGCCAGCAGCGCCCAGACAGGGGGCAACTATGGCTACACCTTC.